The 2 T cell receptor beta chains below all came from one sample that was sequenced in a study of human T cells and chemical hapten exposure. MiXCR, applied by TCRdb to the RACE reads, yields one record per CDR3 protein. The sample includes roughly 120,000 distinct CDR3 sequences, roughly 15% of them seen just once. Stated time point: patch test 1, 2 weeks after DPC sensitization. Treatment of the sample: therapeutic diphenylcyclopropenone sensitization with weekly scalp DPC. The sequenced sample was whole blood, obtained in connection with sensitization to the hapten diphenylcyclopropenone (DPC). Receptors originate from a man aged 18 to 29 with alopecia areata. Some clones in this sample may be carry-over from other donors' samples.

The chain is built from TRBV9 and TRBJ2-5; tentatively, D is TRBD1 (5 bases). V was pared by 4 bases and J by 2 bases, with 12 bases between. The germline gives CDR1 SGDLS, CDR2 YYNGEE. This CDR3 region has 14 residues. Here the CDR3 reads CASSPRTSQETQYF. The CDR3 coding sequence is TGTGCCAGCAGCCCACGGACAAGTCAAGAGACCCAGTACTTC.

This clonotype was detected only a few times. The CDR3 reads CASSEVGVYEQYV. CDR3 nucleotide sequence: TGTGCCAGCAGTGAAGTGGGGGTATACGAGCAGTACGTC. The rearrangement joins TRBV6-1 to TRBJ2-7, with D possibly called TRBD1 or TRBD2 (5 bases each). V shed 1 base and J shed 4 bases, with 8 bases lying between them. The germline V gene encodes CDR1 MNHNS and CDR2 SASEGT. CDR3 length: 13 residues.